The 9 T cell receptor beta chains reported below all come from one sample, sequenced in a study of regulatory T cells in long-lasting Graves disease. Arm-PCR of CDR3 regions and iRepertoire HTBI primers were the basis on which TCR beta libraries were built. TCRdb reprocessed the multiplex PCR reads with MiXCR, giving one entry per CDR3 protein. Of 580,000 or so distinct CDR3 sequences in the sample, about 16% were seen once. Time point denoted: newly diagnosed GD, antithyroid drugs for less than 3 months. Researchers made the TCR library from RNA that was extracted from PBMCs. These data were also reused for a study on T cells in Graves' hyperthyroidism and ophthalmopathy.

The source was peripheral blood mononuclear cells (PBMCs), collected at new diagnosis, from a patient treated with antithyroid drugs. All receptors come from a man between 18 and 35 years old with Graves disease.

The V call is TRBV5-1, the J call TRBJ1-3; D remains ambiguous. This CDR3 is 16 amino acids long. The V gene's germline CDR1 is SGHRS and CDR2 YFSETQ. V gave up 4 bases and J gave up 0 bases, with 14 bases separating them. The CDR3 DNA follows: TGCGCCAGCAGCCTGCCGGGTGGCAGCTCTGGAAACACCATATATTTT. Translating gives CASSLPGGSSGNTIYF. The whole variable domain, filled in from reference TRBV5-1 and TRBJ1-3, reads KAGVTQTPRYLIKTRGQQVTLSCSPISGHRSVSWYQQTPGQGLQFLFEYFSETQRNKGNFPGRFSGRQFSNSRSEMNVSTLELGDSALYLCASSLPGGSSGNTIYFGEGSWLTVV.

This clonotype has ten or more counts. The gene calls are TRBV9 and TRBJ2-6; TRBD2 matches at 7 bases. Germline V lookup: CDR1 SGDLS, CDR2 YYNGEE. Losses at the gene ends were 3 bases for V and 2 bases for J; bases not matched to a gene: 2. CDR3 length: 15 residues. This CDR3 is CASSAGGAGANVLTF. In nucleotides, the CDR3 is TGTGCCAGCAGCGCGGGAGGAGCTGGGGCCAACGTCCTGACTTTC. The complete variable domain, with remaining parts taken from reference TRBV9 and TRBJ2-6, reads DSGVTQTPKHLITATGQRVTLRCSPRSGDLSVYWYQQSLDQGLQFLIQYYNGEERAKGNILERFSAQQFPDLHSELNLSSLELGDSALYFCASSAGGAGANVLTFGAGSRLTVL.

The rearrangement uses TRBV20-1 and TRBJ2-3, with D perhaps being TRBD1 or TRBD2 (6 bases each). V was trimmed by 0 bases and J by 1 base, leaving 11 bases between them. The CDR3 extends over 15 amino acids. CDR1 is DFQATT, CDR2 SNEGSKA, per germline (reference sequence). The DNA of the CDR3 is TGCAGTGCTAGAGATCGGGGGCTCGGCACAGATACGCAGTATTTT. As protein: CSARDRGLGTDTQYF.

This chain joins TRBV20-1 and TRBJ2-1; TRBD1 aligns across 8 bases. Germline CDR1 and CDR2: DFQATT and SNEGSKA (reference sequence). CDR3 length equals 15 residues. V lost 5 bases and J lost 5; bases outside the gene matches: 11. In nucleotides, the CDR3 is TGCAGTGCTGACGAACCGGGACAGGCAAACAATGAGCAGTTCTTC. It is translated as CSADEPGQANNEQFF.

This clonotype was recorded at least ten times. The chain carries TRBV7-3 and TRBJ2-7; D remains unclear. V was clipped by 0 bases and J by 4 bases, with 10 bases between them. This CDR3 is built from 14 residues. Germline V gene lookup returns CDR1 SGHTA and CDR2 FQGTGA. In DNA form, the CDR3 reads TGTGCCAGCAGCTTAACCCCACTTACTTACGAGCAGTACTTC. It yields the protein CASSLTPLTYEQYF.

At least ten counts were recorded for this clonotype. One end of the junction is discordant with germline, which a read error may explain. CDR3 in DNA: TGTGCCAGCAGCCAAGGGGGTGATGGCTACACCTTC. Amino acid sequence: CASSQGGDGYTF. The V gene is TRBV4-1, the J gene TRBJ1-2; D may be TRBD1 (6 bases). CDR3 length: 12 residues. The germline V gene has CDR1 MGHRA and CDR2 YSYEKL.

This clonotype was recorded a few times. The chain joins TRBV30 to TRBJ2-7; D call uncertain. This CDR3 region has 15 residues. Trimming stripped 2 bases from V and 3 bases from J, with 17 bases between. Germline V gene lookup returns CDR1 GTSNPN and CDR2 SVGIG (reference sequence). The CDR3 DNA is TGTGCCTGGAGTCATAACGGCAGGCTGAACTACGAGCAGTACTTC. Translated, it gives CAWSHNGRLNYEQYF.

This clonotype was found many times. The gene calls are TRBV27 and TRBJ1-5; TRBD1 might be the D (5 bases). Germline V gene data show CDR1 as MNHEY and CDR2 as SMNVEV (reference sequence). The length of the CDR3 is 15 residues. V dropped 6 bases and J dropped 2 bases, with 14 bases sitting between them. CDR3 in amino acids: CASRSGTQGNQPQHF. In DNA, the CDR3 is TGTGCCAGCAGATCCGGGACTCAGGGCAATCAGCCCCAGCATTTT.

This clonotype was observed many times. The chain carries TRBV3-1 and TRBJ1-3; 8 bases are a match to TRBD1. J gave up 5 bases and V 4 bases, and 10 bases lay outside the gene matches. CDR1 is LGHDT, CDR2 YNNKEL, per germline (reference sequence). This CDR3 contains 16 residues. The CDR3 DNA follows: TGTGCCAGCAGCCGACGACCCCAGGGGGCGCGAAACACCATATATTTT. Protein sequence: CASSRRPQGARNTIYF.